This entry lists 10 T cell receptor beta chains sequenced from one sample in a study of T-cell memory formation after mild COVID-19. TCRdb fed the 5' RACE reads into MiXCR, producing one record per CDR3 protein. Altogether roughly 300,000 distinct CDR3 sequences are present, less than 9.5% being singletons, with the ten largest covering less than 25%. Sequencing was done on a sample of PBMCs or a T cell subset sorted from them (not recorded which). The receptors originated from a man between 18 and 35 years old who had mild COVID-19 (a few samples of this study predate the infection). Cell type and time point are not known.

The CDR3 spells CASSSGRTRAYEQYF. The CDR3 bases are TGTGCCAGCAGCTCCGGACGGACCCGTGCCTACGAGCAGTACTTC. The chain couples TRBV7-8 to TRBJ2-7, with unresolved D. Germline V gives CDR1 SGHVS, CDR2 FQNEAQ. CDR3 length: 15 amino acids. Trimming shortened V by 4 bases and J by 2 bases, and 15 bases separated the two germline ends.

This clonotype was seen a handful of times. The chain employs TRBV7-9 and TRBJ1-5; D gene uncertain. Germline V gene sequence: CDR1 SEHNR, CDR2 FQNEAQ (reference sequence). The length of the CDR3 is 15 residues. V dropped 1 base and J dropped 3 bases, with 10 bases sitting between them. The CDR3 DNA sequence: TGTGCCAGCAGCTTAGGACCGGGGTTCAATCAGCCCCAGCATTTT. Translation gives CASSLGPGFNQPQHF.

The sample holds a few counts of this clonotype. The chain uses TRBV14 and TRBJ2-1; D remains ambiguous. V lost 0 bases and J 7 bases, leaving 16 bases between the germline ends. Germline-derived CDR1 and CDR2 are SGHDN and FVKESK. This CDR3 spans 16 amino acids. This CDR3 reads CASSQDWRGIPNEQFF. The CDR3 DNA reads as TGTGCCAGCAGCCAAGACTGGCGCGGAATCCCAAATGAGCAGTTCTTC.

The gene calls are TRBV11-2 and TRBJ2-2, with 9 bases lining up with TRBD1. Germline trimming cut 6 bases from V and 4 bases from J; bases unmatched to any gene: 9. Germline-derived CDR1 and CDR2 are SGHAT and FQNNGV. CDR3 size: 16 residues. For the CDR3, the DNA is TGTGCCAGCAGTCACCCCAGGACAGGGGTCACCGGGGAGCTGTTTTTT. Its translation: CASSHPRTGVTGELFF.

This clonotype was seen only a few times. The V call is TRBV5-1, the J call TRBJ2-5; D call uncertain. Trimming stripped 3 bases from V and 1 base from J, with 10 bases between. Germline-derived CDR1 and CDR2 are SGHRS and YFSETQ. There are 14 residues in the CDR3. The CDR3 bases are TGCGCCAGCAGCTCTGGGTTAGTCCAAGAGACCCAGTACTTC. Encoded protein: CASSSGLVQETQYF.

There are a few counts of this clonotype. J is TRBJ2-1 and V is TRBV5-1, with D uncertain. CDR1 is SGHRS, CDR2 YFSETQ, per germline. Trimming stripped 5 bases from V and 0 bases from J, with 18 bases between. The CDR3 runs to 17 residues. The CDR3 reads CASSVGGGLSSYNEQFF. The CDR3 DNA reads as TGCGCCAGCAGTGTAGGCGGCGGTTTGAGCTCCTACAATGAGCAGTTCTTC.

This clonotype occurred a few times. The chain is built from TRBV20-1 and TRBJ1-4; possible D gene TRBD1, 5 bases. The V gene's germline CDR1 is DFQATT and CDR2 SNEGSKA (reference sequence). This CDR3 region has 15 residues. Trimming removed 0 bases from V and 7 bases from J, with 15 bases in between. The CDR3 loop reads CSARDPKVGGEKLFF. CDR3 in DNA: TGCAGTGCTAGAGACCCTAAGGTTGGGGGTGAAAAACTGTTTTTT.

This clonotype was detected only a few times. The genes are TRBV2 and TRBJ1-1; D is possibly TRBD1 (6 bases). V was cut by 10 bases and J by 1 base, with 13 bases left in between. This CDR3 contains 13 residues. From germline, CDR1 is SNHLY and CDR2 FYNNEI. CDR3 DNA: TGTGCCAATGCGACAGGACCGAACACTGAAGCTTTCTTT. This translates into CANATGPNTEAFF.

This clonotype was detected only a few times. V is TRBV5-1 and J is TRBJ1-1; D perhaps matches TRBD1 (6 bases). The CDR3 runs to 14 residues. CDR1 and CDR2 from the germline V gene are SGHRS and YFSETQ. Trimming removed 4 bases from V and 4 bases from J, with 14 bases in between. The CDR3 loop is CASSPRGGGTEAFF. As DNA, the CDR3 is TGCGCCAGCAGCCCGAGAGGGGGAGGCACTGAAGCTTTCTTT.

This chain uses TRBV19 with TRBJ2-3; D gene uncertain. The CDR3 is 15 amino acids. Trimming removed 4 bases from V and 1 base from J, with 12 bases in between. Germline CDR1 and CDR2: LNHDA and SQIVND (reference sequence). CDR3 sequence: CASSTNRRGTDTQYF. The CDR3, as DNA: TGTGCCAGTAGTACCAACCGGCGAGGCACAGATACGCAGTATTTT.